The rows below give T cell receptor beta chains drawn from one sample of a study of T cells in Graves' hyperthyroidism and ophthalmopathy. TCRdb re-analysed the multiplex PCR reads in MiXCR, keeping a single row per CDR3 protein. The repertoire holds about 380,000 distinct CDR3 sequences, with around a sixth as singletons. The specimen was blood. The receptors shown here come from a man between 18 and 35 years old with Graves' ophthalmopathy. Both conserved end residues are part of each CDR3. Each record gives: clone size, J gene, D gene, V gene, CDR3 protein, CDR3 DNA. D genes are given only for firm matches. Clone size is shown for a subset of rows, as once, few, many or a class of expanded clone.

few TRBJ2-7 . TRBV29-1 CSVRDPYEQYF TGCAGCGTTCGGGATCCCTACGAGCAGTACTTC
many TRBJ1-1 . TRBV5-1 CASSLTGDYTEAFF TGCGCCAGCAGCTTGACGGGGGACTACACTGAAGCTTTCTTT
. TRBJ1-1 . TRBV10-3 CAISESMNTEAFF TGTGCCATCAGTGAGTCAATGAACACTGAAGCTTTCTTT
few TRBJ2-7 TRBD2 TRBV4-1 CASSRGGTYEQYF TGCGCCAGCAGCCGGGGGGGGACCTACGAGCAGTACTTC
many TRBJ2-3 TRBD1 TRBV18 CASSEGGGSTDTQYF TGTGCCAGCTCAGAAGGGGGCGGAAGCACAGATACGCAGTATTTT
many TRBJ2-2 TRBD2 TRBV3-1 CASSQGDAGGTGELFF TGTGCCAGCAGCCAAGGCGACGCGGGGGGCACCGGGGAGCTGTTTTTT
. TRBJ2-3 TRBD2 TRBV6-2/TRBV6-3 CASQKPLAGPTDTQYF TGTGCCAGCCAAAAGCCACTAGCGGGGCCCACAGATACGCAGTATTTT
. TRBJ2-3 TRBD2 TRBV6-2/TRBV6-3 CASKGGGSSDTQYF TGTGCCAGCAAAGGCGGGGGTTCCTCAGATACGCAGTATTTT
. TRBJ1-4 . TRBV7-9 CASSLDGFATNEKLFF TGTGCCAGCAGCTTGGATGGGTTCGCAACTAATGAAAAACTGTTTTTT
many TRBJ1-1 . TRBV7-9 CASSQYPEAFF TGTGCCAGCAGCCAATATCCTGAAGCTTTCTTT
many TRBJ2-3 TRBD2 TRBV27 CASTTSGGGADTQYF TGTGCCAGCACCACTAGCGGGGGGGGGGCAGATACGCAGTATTTT
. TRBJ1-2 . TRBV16 CASSPETDPTNYGYTF TGTGCCAGCAGCCCCGAGACGGACCCTACTAACTATGGCTACACCTTC
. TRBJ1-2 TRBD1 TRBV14 CASSPLGQGAVSGYTF TGTGCCAGCAGCCCTCTCGGACAGGGGGCAGTAAGTGGCTACACCTTC
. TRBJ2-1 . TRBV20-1 CSASNRPNEQFF TGCAGTGCTAGTAACCGCCCCAATGAGCAGTTCTTC
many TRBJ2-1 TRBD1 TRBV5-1 CASSPRWGTGAYNEQFF TGCGCCAGCAGCCCGAGGTGGGGGACAGGGGCCTACAATGAGCAGTTCTTC
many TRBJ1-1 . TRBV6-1 CASTYAGRSEAFF TGTGCCAGCACCTATGCAGGACGTTCTGAAGCTTTCTTT
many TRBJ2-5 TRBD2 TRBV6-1 CASLTGGGAEETQYF TGTGCCAGCCTCACGGGCGGGGGGGCCGAAGAGACCCAGTACTTC
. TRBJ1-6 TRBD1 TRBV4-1 CASSQAVGGSPLHF TGCGCCAGCAGCCAAGCGGTAGGGGGCTCACCCCTCCACTTT
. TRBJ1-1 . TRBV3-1 CASSQDGAVNTEAFF TGTGCCAGCAGCCAAGATGGGGCAGTGAACACTGAAGCTTTCTTT
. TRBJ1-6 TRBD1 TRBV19 CASSMMTGSYNSPLHF TGTGCCAGTAGTATGATGACAGGGAGCTATAATTCACCCCTCCACTTT
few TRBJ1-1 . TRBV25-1 CASSEAGETEAFF TGTGCCAGCAGTGAGGCAGGGGAGACTGAAGCTTTCTTT
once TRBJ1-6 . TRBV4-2 CASTQWAGNNSPLHF TGTGCCAGCACCCAATGGGCGGGAAATAATTCACCCCTCCACTTT
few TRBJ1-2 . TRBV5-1 CASSLPQGPDTASNYGYTF TGCGCCAGCAGCTTACCCCAGGGGCCAGACACGGCCTCTAACTATGGCTACACCTTC
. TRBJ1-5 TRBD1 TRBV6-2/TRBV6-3 CASSWMTGKQPQHF TGTGCCAGCAGTTGGATGACAGGGAAACAGCCCCAGCATTTT
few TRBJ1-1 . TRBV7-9 CASILGDIIMGVRRPEAFF TGTGCCAGCATCCTGGGAGATATAATAATGGGGGTACGGCGACCTGAAGCTTTCTTT
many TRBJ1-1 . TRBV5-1 CASRGESAAFF TGCGCCAGCAGGGGTGAGTCTGCCGCTTTCTTT
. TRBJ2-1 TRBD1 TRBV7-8 CASSPRDRGDEQFF TGTGCCAGCAGCCCCCGGGACAGGGGTGATGAGCAGTTCTTC
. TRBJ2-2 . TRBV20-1 CSATHRALDTGELFF TGCAGTGCTACCCACAGGGCCCTGGACACCGGGGAGCTGTTTTTT
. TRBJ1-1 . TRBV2 CASSFYRAQGRTEAFF TGTGCCAGCAGCTTCTACAGGGCCCAGGGTCGAACTGAAGCTTTCTTT
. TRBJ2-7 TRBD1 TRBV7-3 CASSPSGQGVYEQYF TGTGCCAGCAGCCCCTCGGGACAGGGAGTCTACGAGCAGTACTTC
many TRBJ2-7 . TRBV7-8 CASSPLGGGKDEQYF TGTGCCAGCAGCCCCCTGGGAGGGGGGAAGGACGAGCAGTACTTC
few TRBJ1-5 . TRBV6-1 CASSTSPGSNQPQHF TGTGCCAGCAGTACCTCTCCGGGAAGCAATCAGCCCCAGCATTTT
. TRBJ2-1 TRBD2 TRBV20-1 CSAPDPGLAGGPHNEQFF TGCAGTGCCCCCGACCCGGGACTAGCGGGGGGGCCTCACAATGAGCAGTTCTTC
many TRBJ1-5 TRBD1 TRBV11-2 CASSPGQAGQPQHF TGTGCCAGCAGCCCAGGACAGGCGGGGCAGCCCCAGCATTTT
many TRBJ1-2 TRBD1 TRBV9 CASSDRDSDAYGYTF TGTGCCAGCAGCGACCGGGACAGCGACGCTTATGGCTACACCTTC
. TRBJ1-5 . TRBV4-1 CASSQDGAGHNWQPQHF TGCGCCAGCAGCCAAGATGGGGCAGGTCACAATTGGCAGCCCCAGCATTTT
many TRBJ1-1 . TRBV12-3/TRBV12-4 CASTNYGSDTEAFF TGTGCCAGCACCAATTATGGGTCTGACACTGAAGCTTTCTTT
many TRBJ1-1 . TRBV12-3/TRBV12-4 CASSLATVLNTEAFF TGTGCCAGCAGTTTAGCGACAGTTCTGAACACTGAAGCTTTCTTT
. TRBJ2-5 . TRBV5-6 CASSVAGWETQYF TGTGCCAGCAGTGTAGCAGGGTGGGAGACCCAGTACTTC
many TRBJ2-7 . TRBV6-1 CASSATDGSYEQYF TGTGCCAGCAGTGCTACGGACGGCTCCTACGAGCAGTACTTC
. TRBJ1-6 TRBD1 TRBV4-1 CASSQDATGANSPLHF TGCGCCAGCAGCCAAGACGCCACAGGGGCTAATTCACCCCTCCACTTT
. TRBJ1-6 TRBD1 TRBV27 CASSLRSNPDRANSPLHF TGTGCCAGCAGTTTAAGGTCTAACCCGGACAGGGCCAATTCACCCCTCCACTTT
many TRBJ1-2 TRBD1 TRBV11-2 CASSLRGRDGYTF TGTGCCAGCAGCTTGAGGGGGCGGGATGGCTACACCTTC
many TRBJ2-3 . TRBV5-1 CASSPSTTSTDTQYF TGCGCCAGCAGCCCTAGCACAACTAGCACAGATACGCAGTATTTT
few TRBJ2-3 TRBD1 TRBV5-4 CATEPGQGPDTQYF TGTGCCACCGAACCGGGACAGGGGCCCGATACGCAGTATTTT
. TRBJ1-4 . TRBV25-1 CASSEPGTNEKLFF TGTGCCAGCAGTGAGCCGGGGACTAATGAAAAACTGTTTTTT